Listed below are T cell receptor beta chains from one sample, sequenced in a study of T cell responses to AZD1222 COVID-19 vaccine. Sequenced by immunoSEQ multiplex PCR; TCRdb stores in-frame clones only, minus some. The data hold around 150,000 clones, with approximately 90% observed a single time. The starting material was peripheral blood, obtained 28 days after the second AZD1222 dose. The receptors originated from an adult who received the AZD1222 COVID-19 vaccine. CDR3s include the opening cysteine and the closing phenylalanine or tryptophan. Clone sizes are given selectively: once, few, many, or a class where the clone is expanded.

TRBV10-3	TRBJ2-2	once	CAISSSGGHGGELFF
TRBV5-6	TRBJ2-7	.	CASSQPGQGYGGYEQYF
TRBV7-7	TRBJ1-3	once	CASSIDSRSGNTIYF
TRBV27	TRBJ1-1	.	CASSSFRQIRYTEAFF
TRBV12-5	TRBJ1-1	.	CASGLSVNTEAFF
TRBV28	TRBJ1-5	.	CASSLGRDRDNQPQHF
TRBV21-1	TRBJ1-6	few	CASVGTANSPLHF
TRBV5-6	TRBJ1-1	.	CASSLVGAGSTEAFF
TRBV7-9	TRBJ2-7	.	CASSLAGQGGNEQYF
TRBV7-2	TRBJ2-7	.	CASSLGSGTSYAYEQYF
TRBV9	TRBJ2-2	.	CASSVSGGNTGELFF
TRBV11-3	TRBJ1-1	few	CASSLGAGRTEAFF
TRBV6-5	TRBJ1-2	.	CASKPNLRANYGYTF
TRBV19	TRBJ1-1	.	CASSYTGVNTEAFF
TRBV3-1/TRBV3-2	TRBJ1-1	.	CASSQGRASNTEAFF
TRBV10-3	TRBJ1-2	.	CAISDMEGSYGYTF
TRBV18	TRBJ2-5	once	CASSPVGGSETQYF
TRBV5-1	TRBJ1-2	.	CASSPRPDRSHGYTF
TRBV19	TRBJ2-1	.	CASTSTGGQYNEQFF
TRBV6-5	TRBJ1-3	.	CASRVPSGNTIYF
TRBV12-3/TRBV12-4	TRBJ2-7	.	CASSTPGHREQYF
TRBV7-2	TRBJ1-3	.	CASSINVISGNTIYF
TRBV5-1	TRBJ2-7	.	CASSLKERGNYEQYF
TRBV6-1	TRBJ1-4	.	CASSEGSNLGREKLFF
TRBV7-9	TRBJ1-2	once	CASSSSGYGYTF
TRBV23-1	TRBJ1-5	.	CASTSPTEKYSNQPQHF
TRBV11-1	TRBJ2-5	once	CASSLWAPGETQYF
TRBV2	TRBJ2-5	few	CASSLALYQETQYF
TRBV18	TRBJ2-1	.	CASSPRSSGTYYNEQFF
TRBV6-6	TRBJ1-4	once	CASSYSSGGRDEKLFF
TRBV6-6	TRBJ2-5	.	CASSTLWETQYF
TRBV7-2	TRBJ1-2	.	CASSLTPGGLNYGYTF
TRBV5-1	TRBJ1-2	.	CASSLDRGAYGYTF
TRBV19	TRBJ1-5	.	CASSIGLALSNQPQHF
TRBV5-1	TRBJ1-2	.	CASSFAGGDYGYTF
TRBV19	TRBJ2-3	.	CASSALMSGTSTDTQYF
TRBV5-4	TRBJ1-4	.	CASSQDRGTNEKLFF
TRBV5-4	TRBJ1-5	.	CASSLGAPDSNQPQHF
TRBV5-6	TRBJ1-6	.	CASSLTGSSYNSPLHF
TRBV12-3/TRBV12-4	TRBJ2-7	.	CASSSQQGYEQYF
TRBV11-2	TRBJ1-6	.	CASSRVGGGSSPLHF
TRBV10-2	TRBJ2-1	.	CASSGSGRSEQFF
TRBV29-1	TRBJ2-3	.	CSVSGLAGSTDTQYF
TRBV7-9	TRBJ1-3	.	CASSLTELAGNTIYF
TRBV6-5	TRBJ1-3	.	CASRGAGDRNTIYF
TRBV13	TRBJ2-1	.	CASSLKSGGAISNEQFF
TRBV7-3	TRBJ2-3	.	CASSSPGGGSADTQYF
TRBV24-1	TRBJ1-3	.	CATSGLDRGSTVPGNTIYF